This record concerns one T cell receptor (beta chain) sequence. Measured with immunoSEQ multiplex PCR; TCRdb has only the in-frame clones, and not every one. The sample includes 100,000 or so clones, roughly 95% of them seen just once. Germline CDR1 and CDR2: WNHNN and SYGVQD (reference sequence). V lost 11 bases to trimming and J lost 7 bases; unmatched junction nucleotides: 14. CDR3 size: 14 residues. This entry comes from a study of technical replicates of blood from several donors. The specimen sequenced was T cells isolated from PBMCs. The clonotype originates from a human donor in good health. The rearrangement joins TRBV10-1 to TRBJ1-5; 7 bases agree with TRBD1. The CDR3 reads CAGYRGYGAQPQHF. The CDR3 DNA reads TGCGCCGGGTACAGGGGCTACGGGGCGCAGCCCCAGCATTTT.